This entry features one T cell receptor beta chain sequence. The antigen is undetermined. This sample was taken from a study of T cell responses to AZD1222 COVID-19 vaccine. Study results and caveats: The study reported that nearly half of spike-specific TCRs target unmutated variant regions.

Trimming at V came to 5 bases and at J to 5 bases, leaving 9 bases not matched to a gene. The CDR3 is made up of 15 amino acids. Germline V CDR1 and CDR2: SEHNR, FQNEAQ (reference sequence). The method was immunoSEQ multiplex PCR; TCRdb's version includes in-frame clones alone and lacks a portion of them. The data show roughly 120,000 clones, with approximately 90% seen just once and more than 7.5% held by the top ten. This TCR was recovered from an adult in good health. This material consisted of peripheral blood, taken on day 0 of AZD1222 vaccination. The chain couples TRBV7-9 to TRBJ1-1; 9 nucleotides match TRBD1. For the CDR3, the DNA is TGTGCCAGCAGCCCGGGACAGGGCGGTGAGACTGAAGCTTTCTTT. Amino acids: CASSPGQGGETEAFF.